This T cell receptor (beta chain) was identified in a study of OX40 agonist ivuxolimab in advanced cancers. Study-wide context: The mean age was approximately 56 years, ranging from about 20 to 79, with over 70% of participants male. Past anti-PD-1, anti-PD-L1 or anti-CTLA-4 therapy was accepted, and 40% to 50% had received some. Three patients got partial responses; one had hepatocellular carcinoma and two had cutaneous melanoma.

The CDR3 has 13 residues. Germline assignment: CDR1 MDHEN and CDR2 SYDVKM. The V gene lost 4 bases and the J gene lost 2 bases, with 8 bases spanning the gap. Sequencing was performed with immunoSEQ multiplex PCR; in TCRdb, only in-frame clones are kept and a portion is missing. Among 26,000 or so clones listed, about 90% were seen once. Points from the study as a whole: Clonal expansion by week 6 occurred in CD4+ and CD8+ blood T cells (at 0.1 to 3.0 mg/kg).

With respect to this clone: What it binds is unknown.

This clonotype originated in an adult with an advanced solid tumor such as melanoma, head and neck, liver or kidney cancer. The genes are TRBV28 and TRBJ1-2, with D unresolved. The sample consisted of CD4+ or CD8+ T cells sorted from blood, taken in a trial of the OX40 agonist ivuxolimab. The CDR3: CASSSTANYGYTF. Written as DNA, the CDR3 is TGTGCCAGCAGTTCCACAGCGAACTATGGCTACACCTTC.